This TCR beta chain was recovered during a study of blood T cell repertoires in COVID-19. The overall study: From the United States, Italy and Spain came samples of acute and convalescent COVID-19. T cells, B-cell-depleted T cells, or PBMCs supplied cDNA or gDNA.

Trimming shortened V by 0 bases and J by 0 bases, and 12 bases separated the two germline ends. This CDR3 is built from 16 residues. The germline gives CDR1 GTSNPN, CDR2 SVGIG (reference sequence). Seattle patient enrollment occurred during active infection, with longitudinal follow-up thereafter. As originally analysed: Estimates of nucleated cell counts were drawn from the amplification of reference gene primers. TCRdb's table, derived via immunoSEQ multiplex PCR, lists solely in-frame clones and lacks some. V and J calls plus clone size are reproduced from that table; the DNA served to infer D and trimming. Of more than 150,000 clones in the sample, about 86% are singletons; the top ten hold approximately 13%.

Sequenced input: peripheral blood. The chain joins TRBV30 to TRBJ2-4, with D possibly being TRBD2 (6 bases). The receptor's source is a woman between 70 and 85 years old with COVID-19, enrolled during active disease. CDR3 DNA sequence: TGTGCCTGGAGTGTATCGGGGCGGGGAGCCAAAAACATTCAGTACTTC. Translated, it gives CAWSVSGRGAKNIQYF.